Presented here are 7 T cell receptor beta chains from one specimen sequenced in a study of shared clonotypes between healthy human individuals. The repertoire was sequenced with immunoSEQ multiplex PCR; TCRdb's copy has only in-frame clones and lacks some. This sample has a few million clones; approximately 95% occur once, and the top ten carry 0.39%. Input material: naive CD4+ T cells from PBMCs. The subset: CD45RA+ positively selected. These TCRs come from a man aged 18 to 29 in good health. Some clones in this sample may be carry-over from other donors' samples.

The chain uses TRBV7-3 and TRBJ2-1; the match to TRBD2 covers 14 bases. In germline, CDR1 is SGHTA, CDR2 FQGTGA. This CDR3 spans 15 amino acids. The trim removed 5 bases at V and 9 bases at J, leaving 6 bases unmatched. In DNA, the CDR3 is TGTGCCAGCAGCCTGGGACTAGCGGGAGCAGTTGAGCAGTTCTTC. Its protein product is CASSLGLAGAVEQFF.

The CDR3 sequence is CASSVSPDSSNQPQHF. The CDR3 DNA sequence: TGTGCCAGCAGTGTAAGTCCGGACTCTAGCAATCAGCCCCAGCATTTT. The chain uses TRBV6-1 and TRBJ1-5, with no clear D. V was pared by 4 bases and J by 0 bases, with 13 bases between. CDR1 and CDR2 (germline): MNHNS, SASEGT. This CDR3 is built from 16 residues.

CDR3 protein: CASSSPRVSVREQFF. The CDR3 DNA follows: TGTGCCAGCAGTTCCCCAAGAGTGTCGGTTCGAGAGCAGTTCTTC. The rearrangement joins TRBV28 to TRBJ2-1; no clear D gene. From germline, CDR1 is MDHEN and CDR2 SYDVKM. V dropped 4 bases and J dropped 10 bases, with 20 bases sitting between them. The CDR3 is made up of 15 amino acids.

The chain couples TRBV7-9 to TRBJ1-5; 7 positions agree with TRBD1. The germline CDR1 and CDR2 sequences are SEHNR and FQNEAQ (reference sequence). CDR3 size: 16 residues. The V and J ends lost 1 base and 4 bases, in that order; junction bases with no gene match: 7. The CDR3 region is CASSLGSGQTNQPQHF. The CDR3 region has the DNA TGTGCCAGCAGCTTAGGGTCGGGACAGACAAATCAGCCCCAGCATTTT.

The V gene is TRBV15, the J gene TRBJ2-2; 7 bases match TRBD1. The CDR3 length is 17 residues. V gave up 0 bases and J gave up 5 bases; unmatched junction bases: 9. Germline CDR1 LNHNV, CDR2 YYDKDF (reference sequence). The CDR3 DNA reads TGTGCCACCAGCAGAGATCATGGGACAGCAATTACCGGGGAGCTGTTTTTT. It yields the protein CATSRDHGTAITGELFF.

The chain combines TRBV7-2 with TRBJ2-3; D call uncertain. The V gene's germline CDR1 is SGHTA and CDR2 FQGNSA. There are 14 residues in the CDR3. V shed 5 bases and J shed 4 bases, with 13 bases lying between them. This CDR3 is CASSLLVSADTQYF. For the CDR3, the DNA is TGTGCCAGCAGCCTACTCGTTTCTGCAGATACGCAGTATTTT. Full variable domain (rest looked up from reference TRBV7-2 and TRBJ2-3): GAGVSQSPSNKVTEKGKDVELRCDPISGHTALYWYRQSLGQGLEFLIYFQGNSAPDKSGLPSDRFSAERTGGSVSTLTIQRTQQEDSAVYLCASSLLVSADTQYFGPGTRLTVL.

In its sample, this clone was seen once. This chain joins TRBV5-6 and TRBJ2-5; D unclear. Per the germline V gene, CDR1 is SGHDT and CDR2 is YYEEEE. This CDR3 region has 13 residues. Trimming left V 0 bases short and J 4 bases short, with 7 bases between. The CDR3 protein is CASSLVYRETQYF. DNA of the CDR3: TGTGCCAGCAGCTTGGTTTACAGAGAGACCCAGTACTTC.